The subject of this entry is one T cell receptor (beta chain). This entry is derived from a study of blood T cell repertoires in COVID-19. Study at large: The cDNA or gDNA used as material had been derived from T cells, B-cell-depleted T cells, or PBMCs.

Source study methods: Reference gene primer amplification gave estimated nucleated cell counts. Assay used: immunoSEQ multiplex PCR; TCRdb lists only in-frame clones, some missing. The V and J calls and clone size were taken over from that table, and D and trimming were inferred from the DNA. The table shows around 430,000 clones, with approximately 89% occurring only once. Trimming took off 5 bases at V and 0 bases at J, with 8 bases between the two ends. This CDR3 is 13 amino acids long. Germline CDR1 and CDR2: LNHDA and SQIVND (reference sequence). The clonotype was recovered from a woman aged 45-65 years with COVID-19, enrolled during active disease. Sequencing was done on a sample of peripheral blood. The chain joins TRBV19 to TRBJ2-7, with D maybe TRBD2 (5 bases). CDR3 nucleotides: TGTGCCAGTAGTGGGAGCGGCTCCTACGAGCAGTACTTC. Its protein product is CASSGSGSYEQYF.